Shown below are 20 T cell receptor beta chains from a single sample sequenced in a study of neurological immune-mediated disorders. From the 5' RACE reads, TCRdb called clonotypes with MiXCR, one entry per CDR3 protein. The table shows around 80,000 distinct CDR3 sequences, with 10% occurring only once. Sequencing used PBMCs. The receptors here all came from a middle-aged man in good health.

Ten or more counts support this clonotype. This sequence joins TRBV7-7 and TRBJ2-7; 16 bases fit TRBD2. CDR3 size: 14 residues. V trimming: 5 bases; J trimming: 10 bases; junction bases outside the gene matches: 5. Per germline, CDR1 SSHAT and CDR2 FNYEAQ (reference sequence). The CDR3 loop reads CASSPGTSGGEQYF. The CDR3 nucleotides are TGTGCCAGCAGCCCCGGGACTAGCGGGGGGGAACAGTACTTC.

At least ten counts were recorded for this clonotype. The chain has TRBV5-1 and TRBJ2-3, with D possibly TRBD2 on 6 matching bases. Per the germline V gene, CDR1 is SGHRS and CDR2 is YFSETQ. The CDR3 runs 16 residues. The V end lost 0 bases, the J end lost 2 bases, and 13 bases lay between the germline ends. The CDR3: CASSLAEGGNTDTQYF. CDR3 in DNA: TGCGCCAGCAGCTTGGCCGAGGGCGGGAACACAGATACGCAGTATTTT. Full variable domain (missing parts from reference TRBV5-1 and TRBJ2-3): KAGVTQTPRYLIKTRGQQVTLSCSPISGHRSVSWYQQTPGQGLQFLFEYFSETQRNKGNFPGRFSGRQFSNSRSEMNVSTLELGDSALYLCASSLAEGGNTDTQYFGPGTRLTVL.

This clonotype has ten or more counts. The V gene is TRBV5-1, the J gene TRBJ2-7; TRBD1 agrees at 7 bases. Per germline, CDR1 SGHRS and CDR2 YFSETQ. This CDR3 comprises 14 residues. V lost 1 base and J lost 0; bases outside the gene matches: 1. CDR3 DNA sequence: TGCGCCAGCAGCTTGACAGGGGACTCCTACGAGCAGTACTTC. It translates to CASSLTGDSYEQYF.

This clonotype was seen repeatedly, ten times or more. The V gene is TRBV25-1, the J gene TRBJ2-1, with D possibly being TRBD2 (6 bases). The CDR3 loop spans 13 amino acids. CDR1 MGHDK and CDR2 SYGVNS come from the germline V gene. Trimming took off 4 bases at V and 8 bases at J, with 12 bases between the two ends. CDR3 in amino acids: CASSVGLSHEQFF. The CDR3 nucleotides read TGTGCCAGCAGTGTCGGACTAAGCCATGAGCAGTTCTTC.

This clonotype was counted many times. The chain recombines TRBV28 with TRBJ1-5; 10 nucleotides align to TRBD1. V lost 11 bases, J lost 2 bases, and 9 bases stayed unmatched. The germline CDR1 and CDR2 sequences are MDHEN and SYDVKM. The length of the CDR3 is 15 residues. The DNA of the CDR3 is TGTGCCGCAGGGACAGGGGAGGTGGGCAATCAGCCCCAGCATTTT. It codes for CAAGTGEVGNQPQHF.

This clonotype was counted between two and nine times. Because the CDR3 is missing its conserved closing phenylalanine or tryptophan, this is likely a read error. No DNA is shown, since the ends of the CDR3 on it are uncertain; the CDR3 is the one TCRdb lists. The chain employs TRBV21-1 and TRBJ2-3; the D segment call TRBD1 is taken from the table without a DNA check. TRBV21-1 constitutes a pseudogene. Ends included, the CDR3 has 12 residues. CDR3 loop: CASIQVGQGRQK.

This clonotype occurred many times. The chain joins TRBV12-3 or TRBV12-4 to TRBJ2-7, with TRBD1 identical over 7 bases. The CDR3 consists of 14 residues. V shed 3 bases, J shed 2 bases, and the junction held 4 bases outside the gene matches. This CDR3 is CASSFDDRAYEQYF. The CDR3 bases are TGTGCCAGCAGTTTCGATGACAGGGCCTACGAGCAGTACTTC.

J is TRBJ1-1 and V is TRBV19; TRBD1 matches 9 bases. V shed 5 bases, J shed 5 bases, and the junction held 12 bases outside the gene matches. Germline-derived CDR1 and CDR2 are LNHDA and SQIVND (reference sequence). The CDR3 has 16 residues. The CDR3 DNA is TGTGCCAGTAGTGTATCACAGGGGGCGTTTTTTACTGAAGCTTTCTTT. This encodes CASSVSQGAFFTEAFF.

In its sample, this clonotype was seen many times. The chain uses TRBV7-9 and TRBJ2-7, with D uncertain. Trimming stripped 4 bases from V and 2 bases from J, with 24 bases between. This CDR3 is built from 18 residues. From germline, CDR1 is SEHNR and CDR2 FQNEAQ (reference sequence). The CDR3 protein is CASSSDWNYRASPYEQYF. The CDR3 DNA reads TGTGCCAGCAGCTCCGACTGGAACTACCGGGCCTCCCCCTACGAGCAGTACTTC.

In its sample, this clonotype was seen many times. The rearrangement uses TRBV16 and TRBJ1-1; D is ambiguous. This CDR3 has 13 amino acids. The germline V and J ends were trimmed by 4 bases and 4 bases, with 10 bases remaining between them. Germline V gene data show CDR1 as KGHSY and CDR2 as FQNENV. The DNA for the CDR3 is TGTGCCAGCAGCCCAACTAGTAGCACTGAAGCTTTCTTT. It yields the protein CASSPTSSTEAFF.

This clonotype was counted many times. The chain has TRBV5-4 and TRBJ2-7; D may be TRBD2 (6 bases). From germline, CDR1 is SGHNT and CDR2 YYREEE (reference sequence). Between the trimmed V and J ends, which lost 4 bases and 0 bases, there was a span of 17 bases. The CDR3 covers 16 residues. In DNA, the CDR3 is TGTGCCAGCAGCACGACTAGAAGCCTTAGCTCCTACGAGCAGTACTTC. Its protein is CASSTTRSLSSYEQYF.

This clonotype was detected many times. V and J are TRBV5-1 and TRBJ2-2; the match to TRBD1 covers 7 bases. This CDR3 contains 15 residues. Trimming took 1 base from V and 5 from J; bases not matched to a gene: 5. Germline lookup yields CDR1 SGHRS and CDR2 YFSETQ. The CDR3 DNA is TGCGCCAGCAGCTTGAACAGGGGAAATACCGGGGAGCTGTTTTTT. Amino acids: CASSLNRGNTGELFF.

A few counts support this clonotype. The chain employs TRBV5-6 and TRBJ2-1, with D possibly TRBD1 on 5 matching bases. This CDR3 contains 18 residues. The V gene's germline CDR1 is SGHDT and CDR2 YYEEEE. V lost 4 bases to trimming and J lost 4 bases, with 24 bases between them. CDR3 bases: TGTGCCAGCAGCCTAAGCGTGACCCGGGCCAAGGGGTACAATGAGCAGTTCTTC. It encodes CASSLSVTRAKGYNEQFF.

This clonotype was seen repeatedly, ten times or more. This chain connects TRBV6-6 to TRBJ1-5; D gene uncertain. Trimming shortened V by 6 bases and J by 4 bases, and 16 bases separated the two germline ends. CDR1 MNHNY and CDR2 SVGAGI come from the germline V gene (reference sequence). The length of the CDR3 is 15 residues. The CDR3 bases are TGTGCCAGCAGCAAACCGGGAACCTCGAATCAGCCCCAGCATTTT. Translating it yields CASSKPGTSNQPQHF.

This clonotype was picked up many times. The rearrangement links TRBV7-3 to TRBJ2-1; 14 nucleotides match TRBD2. J lost 10 bases, V lost 6 bases, and 8 bases had no gene match. The CDR3 has 15 residues. From germline, CDR1 is SGHTA and CDR2 FQGTGA. CDR3 DNA sequence: TGTGCCAGCAGTTCCGGGACTAGCGGGAGAGGAGAGCAGTTCTTC. This sequence encodes CASSSGTSGRGEQFF.

This clonotype was picked up many times. The genes are TRBV5-1 and TRBJ2-7; D may be TRBD1 or TRBD2 (6 bases each). Trimming shortened V by 5 bases and J by 4 bases, and 19 bases separated the two germline ends. Germline V gene sequence: CDR1 SGHRS, CDR2 YFSETQ. CDR3 length: 15 residues. The CDR3 DNA is TGCGCCAGCAGTGAATGGGGGGCGGAAGGGTACGAGCAGTACTTC. Protein: CASSEWGAEGYEQYF.

This clonotype was recorded many times. This chain links TRBV5-1 with TRBJ2-7, with 7 bases aligning to TRBD2. The V gene's germline CDR1 is SGHRS and CDR2 YFSETQ. The junction had 9 bases not matched to a gene; V was cut back by 4 bases and J by 2 bases. The CDR3 runs to 15 residues. The CDR3 protein is CASSPLGGGAYEQYF. The CDR3 DNA reads TGCGCCAGCAGCCCCCTGGGGGGGGGGGCCTACGAGCAGTACTTC.

This clonotype was recorded many times. The junction differs from germline at one of its ends, possibly a read error. The chain recombines TRBV20-1 with TRBJ1-1; D remains unclear. Germline-derived CDR1 and CDR2 are DFQATT and SNEGSKA (reference sequence). This CDR3 is 14 amino acids long. CDR3 in amino acids: CSARGPGKVTEAFF. The DNA for the CDR3 is TGCAGTGCGAGAGGACCGGGTAAGGTCACTGAAGCTTTCTTT.

There are many counts of this clonotype. The chain recombines TRBV7-2 with TRBJ2-2, with 7 nucleotides matching TRBD2. Germline V gene sequence: CDR1 SGHTA, CDR2 FQGNSA. The CDR3 is made up of 18 amino acids. The ends lost 1 base at V and 3 bases at J; junction bases unmatched: 11. CDR3 coding DNA: TGTGCCAGCAGCTTAGGTTGGTGGGAGGGAACCCACACCGGGGAGCTGTTTTTT. Translated, it gives CASSLGWWEGTHTGELFF.

The table lists this clonotype with many counts. This chain connects TRBV5-6 to TRBJ2-7; D is undetermined. Per the germline V gene, CDR1 is SGHDT and CDR2 is YYEEEE. The CDR3 totals 14 residues. V was trimmed by 4 bases and J by 2 bases, leaving 13 bases between them. The CDR3 is CASSLTGGPYEQYF. The CDR3, as DNA: TGTGCCAGCAGCCTAACTGGCGGACCCTACGAGCAGTACTTC.